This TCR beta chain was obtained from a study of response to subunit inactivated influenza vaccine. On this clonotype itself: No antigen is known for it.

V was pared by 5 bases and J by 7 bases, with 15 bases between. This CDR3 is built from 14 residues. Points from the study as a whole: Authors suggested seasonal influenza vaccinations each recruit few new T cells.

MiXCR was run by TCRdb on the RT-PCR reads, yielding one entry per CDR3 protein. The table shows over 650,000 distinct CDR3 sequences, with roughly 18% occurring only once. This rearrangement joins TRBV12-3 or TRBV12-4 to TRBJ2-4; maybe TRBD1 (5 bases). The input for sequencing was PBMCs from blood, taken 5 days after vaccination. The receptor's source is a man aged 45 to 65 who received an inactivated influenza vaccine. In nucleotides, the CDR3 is TGTGCCAGCAGTGAATCAAACAGGCCCAACATTCAGTACTTC. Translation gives CASSESNRPNIQYF.